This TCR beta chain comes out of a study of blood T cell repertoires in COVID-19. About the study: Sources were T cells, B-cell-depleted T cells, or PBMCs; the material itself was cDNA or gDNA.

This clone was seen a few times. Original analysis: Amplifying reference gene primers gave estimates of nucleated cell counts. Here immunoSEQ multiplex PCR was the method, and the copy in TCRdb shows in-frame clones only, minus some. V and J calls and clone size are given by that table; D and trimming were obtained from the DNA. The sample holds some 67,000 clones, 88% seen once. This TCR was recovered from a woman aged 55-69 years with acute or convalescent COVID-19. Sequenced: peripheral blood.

CDR3 residues: CASSSLTSTDTQYF. In DNA form, the CDR3 reads TGTGCCAGTAGTTCGCTTACTAGCACAGATACGCAGTATTTT. V and J are TRBV19 and TRBJ2-3; D unclear. Germline V gives CDR1 LNHDA, CDR2 SQIVND (reference sequence). The V end was cut by 5 bases, the J end by 0 bases, with 9 bases between. The CDR3 consists of 14 residues.